Following are 19 T cell receptor beta chains from one sample sequenced in a study of CD8+ T cells in alopecia areata. cDNA reverse transcribed from extracted RNA served as the sequencing template. Sequencing was performed with immunoSEQ multiplex PCR; in TCRdb, only in-frame clones are kept and a portion is missing. This table holds 80,000 to 100,000 clones, 41% found once. Sequenced sample: CD4+ T cells sorted from blood. The receptors derive from a human donor with alopecia areata.

The rearrangement links TRBV5-1 to TRBJ2-3; TRBD1 agrees at 9 bases. V shed 5 bases, J shed 5 bases, and the junction held 9 bases outside the gene matches. The CDR3 totals 15 residues. Germline lookup yields CDR1 SGHRS and CDR2 YFSETQ. The CDR3 here is CASSGQGRLEDTQYF. In nucleotides, the CDR3 is TGCGCCAGCAGTGGACAGGGGAGGCTAGAAGATACGCAGTATTTT.

This clone appeared once. The chain carries TRBV30 and TRBJ1-2; 8 nucleotides match TRBD1. With 4 bases clipped from V and 2 bases from J, the junction kept 12 bases outside the gene matches. The CDR3 extends over 16 amino acids. CDR1 GTSNPN and CDR2 SVGIG come from the germline V gene (reference sequence). The CDR3 is CAWMGVPGQENYGYTF. CDR3 nucleotides: TGTGCCTGGATGGGCGTCCCGGGACAGGAAAACTATGGCTACACCTTC.

This chain links TRBV11-2 with TRBJ2-7, with TRBD1 as a possible D gene (6 bases). Germline CDR1 and CDR2: SGHAT and FQNNGV. The CDR3 covers 12 residues. The germline V and J ends were trimmed by 5 bases and 10 bases, with 15 bases remaining between them. CDR3 nucleotides: TGTGCCAGCAGCATGAGCACAGGGTTTCAGTACTTC. This gives the protein CASSMSTGFQYF.

V is TRBV2 and J is TRBJ2-1; 7 nucleotides match TRBD2. The V segment lost 5 bases and the J segment 2 bases; nucleotides outside the gene matches: 6. This CDR3 is built from 15 residues. Germline CDR1 is SNHLY and CDR2 is FYNNEI. CDR3 sequence reads: CASSQGLVTYNEQFF. The CDR3 DNA is TGTGCCAGCAGTCAAGGACTAGTTACCTACAATGAGCAGTTCTTC. Complete variable domain (other parts from reference TRBV2 and TRBJ2-1): EPEVTQTPSHQVTQMGQEVILRCVPISNHLYFYWYRQILGQKVEFLVSFYNNEISEKSEIFDDQFSVERPDGSNFTLKIRSTKLEDSAMYFCASSQGLVTYNEQFFGPGTRLTVL.

The chain has TRBV9 and TRBJ2-6; D is unclear. The V gene lost 1 base and the J gene lost 1 base, with 9 bases spanning the gap. The CDR3 runs to 16 residues. Germline values: CDR1 SGDLS, CDR2 YYNGEE. The CDR3 DNA reads TGTGCCAGCAGCGTATCGAGAGTTTCTGGGGCCAACGTCCTGACTTTC. Its protein product is CASSVSRVSGANVLTF.

J is TRBJ2-5 and V is TRBV11-2, with 10 bases identical to TRBD1. The CDR3 totals 15 residues. Germline V gives CDR1 SGHAT, CDR2 FQNNGV. J lost 4 bases, V lost 8 bases, and 10 bases had no gene match. CDR3: CASRRTGGRGETQYF. The CDR3 region has the DNA TGTGCCAGCCGTCGGACAGGGGGAAGAGGAGAGACCCAGTACTTC.

This clone was detected only a few times. The rearrangement uses TRBV19 and TRBJ2-1; possible D gene TRBD2, 7 bases. Germline CDR1 LNHDA, CDR2 SQIVND (reference sequence). The V and J ends lost 3 bases and 6 bases respectively, with 15 bases between them. The CDR3 runs 15 residues. In DNA, the CDR3 is TGTGCCAGTAGTATTGGGGGGGCACGAGGCAATGAGCAGTTCTTC. Translated, it gives CASSIGGARGNEQFF. Filled out from reference TRBV19 and TRBJ2-1, the complete variable domain reads DGGITQSPKYLFRKEGQNVTLSCEQNLNHDAMYWYRQDPGQGLRLIYYSQIVNDFQKGDIAEGYSVSREKKESFPLTVTSAQKNPTAFYLCASSIGGARGNEQFFGPGTRLTVL.

This chain joins TRBV7-2 and TRBJ2-2; 8 bases line up with TRBD1. Unmatched junction bases numbered 5, after V lost 6 bases and J lost 2 bases. Germline V lookup: CDR1 SGHTA, CDR2 FQGNSA. The CDR3 has 15 residues. The CDR3 bases are TGTGCCAGCAGGGACGACAGGGGCAACACCGGGGAGCTGTTTTTT. Translating gives CASRDDRGNTGELFF.

The chain employs TRBV30 and TRBJ2-7; 8 bases agree with TRBD2. The CDR3 length is 13 residues. The germline CDR1 and CDR2 sequences are GTSNPN and SVGIG (reference sequence). The ends lost 5 bases at V and 5 bases at J; junction bases unmatched: 8. CDR3 bases: TGTGCCTGGGTAGGGACTAGTTCCCACGAGCAGTACTTC. This gives the protein CAWVGTSSHEQYF.

This clone was observed once. V usage is TRBV5-1 and J usage is TRBJ2-1; no clear D gene. Germline V gives CDR1 SGHRS, CDR2 YFSETQ. The CDR3 contains 13 residues. With 0 bases removed from V and 9 bases from J, the gap between germline ends came to 10 bases. CDR3 coding DNA: TGCGCCAGCAGCTTGGGAAGCGATCCTGAGCAGTTCTTC. Protein sequence: CASSLGSDPEQFF.

V is TRBV7-2 and J is TRBJ2-7; D tentatively reads TRBD1 or TRBD2 (5 bases each). Germline V gene sequence: CDR1 SGHTA, CDR2 FQGNSA. V was cut by 2 bases and J by 4 bases, with 9 bases left in between. The CDR3 sequence is 13 residues long. The CDR3 DNA is TGTGCCAGCAGCTTATGGGGGTTTTACGAGCAGTACTTC. Translation: CASSLWGFYEQYF.

This chain joins TRBV15 and TRBJ2-5, with TRBD1 matching 10 bases. The junction had 8 bases not matched to a gene; V was cut back by 2 bases and J by 2 bases. Per the germline V gene, CDR1 is LNHNV and CDR2 is YYDKDF (reference sequence). There are 17 residues in the CDR3. This chain's CDR3 is CATSRYPGQGRQETQYF. In DNA, the CDR3 is TGTGCCACCAGCAGATACCCGGGACAGGGGCGACAAGAGACCCAGTACTTC.

This clone turned up a few times. The rearrangement joins TRBV6-6 to TRBJ2-7; D might be TRBD1 or TRBD2, each matching 5 bases. The CDR3 covers 15 residues. Germline CDR1 MNHNY, CDR2 SVGAGI (reference sequence). The germline V and J ends were trimmed by 6 bases and 3 bases, with 18 bases remaining between them. The CDR3 spells CASSPGTPGDYEQYF. The CDR3 nucleotides are TGTGCCAGCAGCCCCGGGACGCCTGGTGACTACGAGCAGTACTTC.

This chain joins TRBV6-5 and TRBJ2-7, with 8 bases that match TRBD1. Losses at the gene ends were 5 bases for V and 2 bases for J; bases not matched to a gene: 8. The CDR3 runs 15 residues. Germline assignment: CDR1 MNHEY and CDR2 SVGAGI. In nucleotides, the CDR3 is TGTGCCAGCAGTCAACCGGGACAGGCGGCCTACGAGCAGTACTTC. Translating it yields CASSQPGQAAYEQYF.

The chain is built from TRBV11-2 and TRBJ1-1; tentative D call: TRBD1 (5 bases). The CDR3 is 15 residues long. In germline, CDR1 is SGHAT, CDR2 FQNNGV. The V gene lost 6 bases and the J gene lost 3 bases, with 17 bases spanning the gap. The CDR3 protein is CASRKQVVGDTEAFF. CDR3 in DNA: TGTGCCAGCAGGAAACAGGTGGTAGGGGACACTGAAGCTTTCTTT.

This clone was counted many times. This chain joins TRBV19 and TRBJ1-1; D perhaps matches TRBD1 (5 bases). The CDR3 has 13 amino acids. V lost 4 bases to trimming and J lost 1 base, with 7 bases between them. From germline, CDR1 is LNHDA and CDR2 SQIVND (reference sequence). The CDR3 DNA reads as TGTGCCAGTAGTAAGACAGCGAACACTGAAGCTTTCTTT. Translated: CASSKTANTEAFF.

This clone occurred a few times. V is TRBV4-3 and J is TRBJ2-1; D ambiguous. Germline V gives CDR1 LGHNA, CDR2 YSLEER. The V end lost 2 bases, the J end lost 2 bases, and 7 bases lay between the germline ends. The CDR3 is made up of 14 amino acids. The CDR3 sequence is CASSQFQAYNEQFF. The CDR3 nucleotides read TGCGCCAGCAGCCAATTTCAGGCCTACAATGAGCAGTTCTTC.

The chain links TRBV30 to TRBJ1-2, with unresolved D. The V gene's germline CDR1 is GTSNPN and CDR2 SVGIG (reference sequence). V dropped 0 bases and J dropped 4 bases, with 6 bases sitting between them. The CDR3 is 12 amino acids. This chain's CDR3 is CAWSVFGYGYTF. The CDR3, as DNA: TGTGCCTGGAGTGTATTCGGCTATGGCTACACCTTC. The variable domain in full, completed from reference TRBV30 and TRBJ1-2, reads SQTIHQWPATLVQPVGSPLSLECTVEGTSNPNLYWYRQAAGRGLQLLFYSVGIGQISSEVPQNLSASRPQDRQFILSSKKLLLSDSGFYLCAWSVFGYGYTFGSGTRLTVV.

The rearrangement joins TRBV5-1 to TRBJ1-5; 9 bases match TRBD1. The trim removed 4 bases at V and 2 bases at J, leaving 1 base unmatched. This CDR3 region has 14 residues. Germline loops: CDR1 SGHRS, CDR2 YFSETQ. CDR3 amino acids: CASSRTGGNQPQHF. CDR3 DNA: TGCGCCAGCAGCCGGACAGGGGGCAATCAGCCCCAGCATTTT. The variable domain in full, with the rest retrieved from reference TRBV5-1 and TRBJ1-5, is KAGVTQTPRYLIKTRGQQVTLSCSPISGHRSVSWYQQTPGQGLQFLFEYFSETQRNKGNFPGRFSGRQFSNSRSEMNVSTLELGDSALYLCASSRTGGNQPQHFGDGTRLSIL.